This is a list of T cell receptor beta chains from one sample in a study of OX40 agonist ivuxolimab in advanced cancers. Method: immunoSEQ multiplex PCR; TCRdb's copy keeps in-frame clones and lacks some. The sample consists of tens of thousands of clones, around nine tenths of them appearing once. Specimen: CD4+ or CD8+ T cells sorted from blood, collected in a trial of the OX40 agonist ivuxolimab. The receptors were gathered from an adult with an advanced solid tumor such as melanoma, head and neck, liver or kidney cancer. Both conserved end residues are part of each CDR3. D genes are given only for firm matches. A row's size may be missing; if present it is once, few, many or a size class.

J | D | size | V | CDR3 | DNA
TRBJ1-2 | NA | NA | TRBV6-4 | CASRTEGGANYGYTF | TGTGCCAGCAGAACCGAAGGGGGGGCTAACTATGGCTACACCTTC
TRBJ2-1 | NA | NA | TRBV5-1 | CATQGGGQGNEQFF | TGCGCCACCCAGGGAGGGGGGCAGGGCAATGAGCAGTTCTTC
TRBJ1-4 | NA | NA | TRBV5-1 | CASSHRTSPNEKLFF | TGCGCCAGCAGCCACAGGACTTCCCCTAATGAAAAACTGTTTTTT
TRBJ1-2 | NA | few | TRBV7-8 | CASSLRREGGHGYTF | TGTGCCAGCAGCCTACGGCGGGAAGGCGGACATGGCTACACCTTC
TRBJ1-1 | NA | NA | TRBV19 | CASSIGEGYTEAFF | TGTGCCAGTAGTATAGGGGAAGGGTACACTGAAGCTTTCTTT
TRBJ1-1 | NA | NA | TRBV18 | CASSPPGTGNTEAFF | TGTGCCAGCTCACCCCCCGGGACTGGGAACACTGAAGCTTTCTTT
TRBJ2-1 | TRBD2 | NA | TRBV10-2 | CASSGTSGGHNEQFF | TGCGCCAGCAGTGGGACTAGCGGGGGGCACAATGAGCAGTTCTTC
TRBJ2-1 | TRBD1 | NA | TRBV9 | CASSVELRDRVYNEQFF | TGTGCCAGCAGCGTAGAGCTAAGGGACAGGGTTTACAATGAGCAGTTCTTC
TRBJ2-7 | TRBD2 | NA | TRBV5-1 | CASSLVGGGVYEQYF | TGCGCCAGCAGCTTGGTAGGCGGGGGGGTTTACGAGCAGTACTTC
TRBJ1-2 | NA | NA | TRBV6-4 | CASSDSGLASAGLGGYTF | TGTGCCAGCAGTGACTCAGGTTTGGCGTCGGCCGGTCTAGGTGGCTACACCTTC
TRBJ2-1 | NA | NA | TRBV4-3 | CASSQGGTSEQFF | TGCGCCAGCAGCCAAGGAGGAACGAGTGAGCAGTTCTTC
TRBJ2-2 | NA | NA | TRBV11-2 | CASSFGLGGTGELFF | TGTGCCAGCAGCTTCGGCCTAGGGGGCACCGGGGAGCTGTTTTTT
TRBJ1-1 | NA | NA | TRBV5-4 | CASSLESGHTFEAFF | TGTGCCAGCAGCCTTGAGTCAGGCCATACCTTTGAAGCTTTCTTT
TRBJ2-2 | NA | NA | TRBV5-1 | CASSYSSPGTGELFF | TGCGCCAGCAGCTACTCATCTCCTGGCACCGGGGAGCTGTTTTTT
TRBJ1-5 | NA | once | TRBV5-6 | CASSLYSRNQPQHF | TGTGCCAGCAGCTTGTATAGTCGCAATCAGCCCCAGCATTTT
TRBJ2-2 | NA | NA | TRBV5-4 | CASSPAKRRGTGELFF | TGTGCCAGCAGCCCGGCAAAGCGTAGGGGCACCGGGGAGCTGTTTTTT
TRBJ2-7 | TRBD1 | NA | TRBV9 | CASSRTGQGAYEQYF | TGTGCCAGCAGCAGGACGGGACAGGGGGCCTACGAGCAGTACTTC
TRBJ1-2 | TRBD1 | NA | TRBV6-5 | CASSRTTGPYGYTF | TGTGCCAGCAGTCGAACGACAGGGCCCTATGGCTACACCTTC
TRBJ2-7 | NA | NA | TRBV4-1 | CASSLGTLSYEQYF | TGCGCCAGCAGCCTAGGGACACTTTCCTACGAGCAGTACTTC
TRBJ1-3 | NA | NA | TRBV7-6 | CASSLDRTGNTIYF | TGTGCCAGCAGCCTTGACAGGACTGGAAACACCATATATTTT
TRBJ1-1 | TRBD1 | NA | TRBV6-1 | CANPTGGGPEAFF | TGTGCCAACCCGACAGGGGGCGGGCCTGAAGCTTTCTTT
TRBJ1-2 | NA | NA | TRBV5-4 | CASSTTGQTYGYTF | TGTGCCAGCAGCACCACAGGGCAGACCTATGGCTACACCTTC
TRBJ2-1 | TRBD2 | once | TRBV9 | CASSDLRGGPHNEQFF | TGTGCCAGCAGCGACCTTCGGGGGGGCCCGCACAATGAGCAGTTCTTC
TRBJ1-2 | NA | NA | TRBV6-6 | CASSFNYGYTF | TGTGCCAGCAGCTTCAACTATGGCTACACCTTC
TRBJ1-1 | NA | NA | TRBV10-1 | CASSESGRSNTEAFF | TGCGCCAGCAGTGAGTCAGGCAGATCGAACACTGAAGCTTTCTTT
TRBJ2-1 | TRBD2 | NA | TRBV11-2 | CASSSGTSGGNEQFF | TGTGCCAGCAGCTCCGGGACTAGCGGGGGGAATGAGCAGTTCTTC
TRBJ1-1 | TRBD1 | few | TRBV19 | CASSTATGTEAFF | TGTGCCAGTAGTACCGCGACAGGGACTGAAGCTTTCTTT
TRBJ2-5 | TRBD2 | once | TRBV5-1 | CASSFLASGGEETQYF | TGCGCCAGCAGCTTCCTGGCTAGCGGGGGAGAAGAGACCCAGTACTTC